One sample yielded the 25 T cell receptor beta chains listed below, sequenced in a study of T cell responses to AZD1222 COVID-19 vaccine. Sequencing used immunoSEQ multiplex PCR; TCRdb keeps in-frame clones, though not all of them. Of 150,000 or so clones listed, around 90% are singletons. This specimen was peripheral blood, taken on day 0 of AZD1222 vaccination. The receptor source for this set is an adult in good health.

The chain uses TRBV9 and TRBJ1-1; 9 positions agree with TRBD1. V shed 4 bases and J 1 base; nucleotides not matched to a gene: 2. This CDR3 spans 14 amino acids. Germline CDR1 is SGDLS and CDR2 is YYNGEE. CDR3 region: CASSPGQGNTEAFF. CDR3 sequence (DNA): TGTGCCAGCAGCCCGGGACAGGGGAACACTGAAGCTTTCTTT.

This clone was seen once. The genes are TRBV12-3 or TRBV12-4 and TRBJ2-2, with D unclear. This CDR3 spans 12 amino acids. Deletions cut 6 bases from V and 3 bases from J, with 5 bases between. For the CDR3, the DNA is TGTGCCAGCAGGGTAGACACCGGGGAGCTGTTTTTT. This gives the protein CASRVDTGELFF.

The genes are TRBV7-8 and TRBJ1-2; D gene ambiguous. Germline assignment: CDR1 SGHVS and CDR2 FQNEAQ. V dropped 1 base and J dropped 2 bases, with 8 bases sitting between them. The CDR3 spans 14 residues. The CDR3 coding sequence is TGTGCCAGCAGCTTAGTTGGCAGAAACTATGGCTACACCTTC. This encodes CASSLVGRNYGYTF. The full variable domain, completed using reference TRBV7-8 and TRBJ1-2, is GAGVSQSPRYKVAKRGQDVALRCDPISGHVSLFWYQQALGQGPEFLTYFQNEAQLDKSGLPSDRFFAERPEGSVSTLKIQRTQQEDSAVYLCASSLVGRNYGYTFGSGTRLTVV.

This sequence joins TRBV18 and TRBJ2-5; possible D gene TRBD2, 5 bases. V was cut by 6 bases and J by 5 bases, with 13 bases left in between. The CDR3 is 13 residues long. Germline CDR1 and CDR2: KGHSH and LQKENI. The CDR3 coding sequence is TGTGCCAGCTCGGAGTCCCGGAGGGAGACCCAGTACTTC. This codes for CASSESRRETQYF.

This chain links TRBV3-1 (or the pseudogene TRBV3-2) with TRBJ2-5, with D perhaps TRBD2 (5 bases). V dropped 3 bases and J dropped 5 bases, with 10 bases sitting between them. The germline gives CDR1 LGHDT, CDR2 YNNKEL (reference sequence). The CDR3 loop spans 13 amino acids. The CDR3 here is CASSQSGVETQYF. In DNA form, the CDR3 reads TGTGCCAGCAGCCAGTCCGGGGTGGAGACCCAGTACTTC.

The chain combines TRBV10-2 with TRBJ2-1; D not resolved. V lost 6 bases and J lost 9, with 9 bases in between. CDR1 and CDR2 (germline): WSHSY, SAAADI. This CDR3 contains 11 residues. Here the CDR3 reads CASSGLSEQFF. DNA of the CDR3: TGCGCCAGCAGCGGGCTTAGTGAGCAGTTCTTC.

The chain couples TRBV12-3 or TRBV12-4 to TRBJ1-6, with 7 bases aligning to TRBD1. CDR3 length equals 12 residues. The trim removed 7 bases at V and 8 bases at J, leaving 2 bases unmatched. CDR3 in amino acids: CASKGTDSPLHF. CDR3 nucleotides: TGTGCCAGCAAGGGGACAGATTCACCCCTCCACTTT.

The chain uses TRBV29-1 and TRBJ2-1; D call uncertain. Per the germline V gene, CDR1 is SQVTM and CDR2 is ANQGSEA. CDR3 length: 12 residues. Trimming left V 8 bases short and J 4 bases short, with 12 bases between. In DNA form, the CDR3 reads TGCAGCACCCAGGACGGTTACAATGAGCAGTTCTTC. Its protein is CSTQDGYNEQFF.

This clone was seen once. The genes are TRBV7-9 and TRBJ1-2; D not resolved. This CDR3 contains 14 residues. Deletions cut 4 bases from V and 4 bases from J, with 13 bases between. The V gene's germline CDR1 is SEHNR and CDR2 FQNEAQ (reference sequence). This chain's CDR3 is CASSSLGGGYGYTF. The CDR3 coding sequence is TGTGCCAGCAGCTCCCTGGGCGGCGGCTATGGCTACACCTTC.

V gene TRBV4-1 combines with J gene TRBJ1-1, with D possibly being TRBD1 (6 bases). Trimming removed 4 bases at V and 0 bases at J, with 9 bases between. CDR1 and CDR2 (germline): MGHRA, YSYEKL. This CDR3 has 14 residues. CDR3 in amino acids: CASSRRGLNTEAFF. The CDR3 region has the DNA TGCGCCAGCAGCCGGAGGGGGTTGAACACTGAAGCTTTCTTT.

The rearrangement uses TRBV5-6 and TRBJ1-6, with D maybe TRBD1 (5 bases). V was cut by 0 bases and J by 6 bases, with 10 bases left in between. CDR1 and CDR2 (germline): SGHDT, YYEEEE. There are 15 residues in the CDR3. The CDR3 DNA sequence: TGTGCCAGCAGCTTGGCAGGGCCAGCTAATTCACCCCTCCACTTT. Its protein product is CASSLAGPANSPLHF.

The rearrangement links TRBV5-1 to TRBJ1-1; D is possibly TRBD1 (5 bases). V was trimmed by 4 bases and J by 3 bases, leaving 22 bases between them. Germline V gene data show CDR1 as SGHRS and CDR2 as YFSETQ. CDR3 length: 17 residues. In DNA form, the CDR3 reads TGCGCCAGCAGCCTAGAGTGGGGCGTGGGCATGGACACTGAAGCTTTCTTT. Translation: CASSLEWGVGMDTEAFF. Variable domain in full (rest from reference TRBV5-1 and TRBJ1-1): KAGVTQTPRYLIKTRGQQVTLSCSPISGHRSVSWYQQTPGQGLQFLFEYFSETQRNKGNFPGRFSGRQFSNSRSEMNVSTLELGDSALYLCASSLEWGVGMDTEAFFGQGTRLTVV.

Only one count was recorded for this clone. V is TRBV9 and J is TRBJ1-1; the D gene is possibly TRBD1 (6 bases). Germline CDR1 SGDLS, CDR2 YYNGEE. The CDR3 runs 13 residues. The V end lost 2 bases, the J end lost 3 bases, and 8 bases lay between the germline ends. The CDR3 region has the DNA TGTGCCAGCAGCGTTCCAGGGGACACTGAAGCTTTCTTT. This codes for CASSVPGDTEAFF.

The rearrangement uses TRBV11-2 and TRBJ1-1; 10 positions agree with TRBD1. The length of the CDR3 is 13 residues. V trimming: 3 bases; J trimming: 7 bases; junction bases outside the gene matches: 2. Germline V gene sequence: CDR1 SGHAT, CDR2 FQNNGV. The CDR3 region has the DNA TGTGCCAGCAGCTTGACAGGGGGCTTTGAAGCTTTCTTT. It codes for CASSLTGGFEAFF.

The chain has TRBV11-3 and TRBJ2-5, with D perhaps assigned TRBD1 or TRBD2 (5 bases each). V was trimmed by 3 bases and J by 4 bases, leaving 9 bases between them. The CDR3 has 13 residues. Germline-derived CDR1 and CDR2 are SGHNT and YENEEA. The DNA for the CDR3 is TGTGCCAGCAGCTTTGCCGGGGCAGAGACCCAGTACTTC. It specifies CASSFAGAETQYF.

V is TRBV19 and J is TRBJ2-3, with 13 positions matching TRBD2. The CDR3 runs 16 residues. Germline V gene data show CDR1 as LNHDA and CDR2 as SQIVND (reference sequence). V lost 8 bases and J lost 1; bases outside the gene matches: 6. CDR3 nucleotides: TGTGCCAGTGGTCAGACTAGCGGGAGGCGCACAGATACGCAGTATTTT. As protein: CASGQTSGRRTDTQYF.

This chain uses TRBV3-1 (or the pseudogene TRBV3-2) with TRBJ1-2; D possibly corresponds to TRBD1 (5 bases). Trimming removed 4 bases from V and 8 bases from J, with 17 bases in between. Per germline, CDR1 LGHDT and CDR2 YNNKEL (reference sequence). CDR3 length equals 14 residues. For the CDR3, the DNA is TGTGCCAGCAGCCCGAGTCGTCAGGGCTGGGGCTACACCTTC. This sequence encodes CASSPSRQGWGYTF.

The chain recombines TRBV15 with TRBJ1-2, with TRBD1 as a possible D gene (5 bases). Trimming took off 0 bases at V and 6 bases at J, with 11 bases between the two ends. Per germline, CDR1 LNHNV and CDR2 YYDKDF (reference sequence). CDR3 size: 14 residues. CDR3 sequence reads: CATSRDRVSDGYTF. In DNA form, the CDR3 reads TGTGCCACCAGCAGAGACAGGGTTTCGGATGGCTACACCTTC.

V is TRBV10-3 and J is TRBJ2-3, with 8 nucleotides matching TRBD2. From germline, CDR1 is ENHRY and CDR2 SYGVKD. The CDR3 runs 14 residues. V was pared by 5 bases and J by 5 bases, with 6 bases of the junction left unmatched. CDR3 protein: CAISPAGVEDTQYF. CDR3 nucleotide sequence: TGTGCCATCAGTCCAGCGGGGGTAGAAGATACGCAGTATTTT.

The gene calls are TRBV10-3 and TRBJ2-7; D not certain. This CDR3 is 11 amino acids long. Germline CDR1 ENHRY, CDR2 SYGVKD. Trimming removed 6 bases at V and 6 bases at J, with 9 bases between. CDR3 residues: CAIRELGEQYF. The CDR3 bases are TGTGCCATCAGGGAATTAGGCGAGCAGTACTTC.

The gene calls are TRBV2 and TRBJ2-3; D possibly corresponds to TRBD2 (7 bases). CDR1 and CDR2 from the germline V gene are SNHLY and FYNNEI. CDR3 length: 15 residues. V was pared by 3 bases and J by 4 bases, with 14 bases between. The CDR3: CASSDTGGLPDTQYF. CDR3 in DNA: TGTGCCAGCAGTGATACCGGGGGGCTCCCAGATACGCAGTATTTT.

The chain employs TRBV4-3 and TRBJ2-2; TRBD1 is a possible D gene (6 bases). The germline gives CDR1 LGHNA, CDR2 YSLEER. The CDR3 covers 15 residues. V was clipped by 4 bases and J by 5 bases, with 14 bases between them. In DNA, the CDR3 is TGCGCCAGCAGCCCTTTATTGACAGGAACCGGGGAGCTGTTTTTT. This translates into CASSPLLTGTGELFF.

The genes are TRBV28 and TRBJ2-4; 8 bases are shared with TRBD1. The V and J ends lost 4 bases and 6 bases, in that order; junction bases with no gene match: 14. CDR3 length: 17 amino acids. Per germline, CDR1 MDHEN and CDR2 SYDVKM. The CDR3 nucleotides read TGTGCCAGCAGTTACCCGGACAGGGCAATCAGGGGAAACATTCAGTACTTC. Protein: CASSYPDRAIRGNIQYF. Combining the CDR3 with reference TRBV28 and TRBJ2-4 gives the whole variable domain DVKVTQSSRYLVKRTGEKVFLECVQDMDHENMFWYRQDPGLGLRLIYFSYDVKMKEKGDIPEGYSVSREKKERFSLILESASTNQTSMYLCASSYPDRAIRGNIQYFGAGTRLSVL.

V is TRBV7-2 and J is TRBJ1-6, with D unclear. Germline assignment: CDR1 SGHTA and CDR2 FQGNSA. Trimming took off 1 base at V and 5 bases at J, with 6 bases between the two ends. The CDR3 contains 14 residues. The CDR3 reads CASSLGFNNSPLHF. CDR3 sequence (DNA): TGTGCCAGCAGCTTAGGTTTCAATAATTCACCCCTCCACTTT. Together with reference TRBV7-2 and TRBJ1-6, the CDR3 gives the full variable domain: GAGVSQSPSNKVTEKGKDVELRCDPISGHTALYWYRQSLGQGLEFLIYFQGNSAPDKSGLPSDRFSAERTGGSVSTLTIQRTQQEDSAVYLCASSLGFNNSPLHFGNGTRLTVT.

The CDR3 region has the DNA TGCGCCAGCAGCACCCGGACAGGATCGAACACTGAAGCTTTCTTT. Its translation is CASSTRTGSNTEAFF. This chain uses TRBV5-1 with TRBJ1-1; 7 nucleotides align to TRBD1. Trimming removed 4 bases from V and 1 base from J; junction bases left unmatched: 7. This CDR3 has 15 amino acids. Germline lookup yields CDR1 SGHRS and CDR2 YFSETQ.